This TCR beta chain was sequenced in a study of beta chain features in type 1 diabetes. Study results and limitations: Moderately but significantly shorter TCRB CDR3s were found in Type 1 diabetes patients in all four CD4+ subsets.

The sequenced template was cDNA made from the entire isolated RNA. Profiled with immunoSEQ multiplex PCR; TCRdb holds only in-frame clones, not every one. This repertoire shows around 310,000 clones, roughly 13% found once; its top ten account for roughly 0.016%. A few counts support this clone. As yet, its antigen is unknown. The CDR3 is 14 residues long. Germline V gene data show CDR1 as LNHNV and CDR2 as YYDKDF (reference sequence). V was shortened by 1 base and J by 0 bases, with 7 bases between the two germline ends. The TCR comes from a woman aged 18-29 years with type 1 diabetes. The J gene is TRBJ2-7, the V gene TRBV15, with D unresolved. The sequencing sample was made of naive CD4+ T cells from blood. CDR3 residues: CATSRAAVSYEQYF. CDR3 nucleotide sequence: TGTGCCACCAGCAGAGCGGCGGTCTCCTACGAGCAGTACTTC.